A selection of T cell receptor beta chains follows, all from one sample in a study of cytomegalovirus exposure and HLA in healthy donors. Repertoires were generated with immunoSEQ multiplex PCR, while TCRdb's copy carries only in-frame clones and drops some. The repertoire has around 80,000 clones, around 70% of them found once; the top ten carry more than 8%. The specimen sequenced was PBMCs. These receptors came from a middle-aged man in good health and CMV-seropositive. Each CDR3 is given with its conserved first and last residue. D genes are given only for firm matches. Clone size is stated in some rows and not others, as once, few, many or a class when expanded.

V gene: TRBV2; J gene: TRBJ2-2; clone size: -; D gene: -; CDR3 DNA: TGTGCCAGCAGCCGGGCACTAGCCGACACCGGGGAGCTGTTTTTT; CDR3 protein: CASSRALADTGELFF
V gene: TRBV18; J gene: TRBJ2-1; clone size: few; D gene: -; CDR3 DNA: TGTGCCAGCTCACCAAAATCTAATGAGCAGTTCTTC; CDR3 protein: CASSPKSNEQFF
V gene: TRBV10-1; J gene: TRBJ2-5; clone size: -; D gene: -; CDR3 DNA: TGCGCCAGCAGTGATTACCCAGGGGCAGAGACCCAGTACTTC; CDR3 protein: CASSDYPGAETQYF
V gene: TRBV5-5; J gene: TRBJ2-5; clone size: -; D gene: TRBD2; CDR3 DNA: TGTGCCAGCAGCGCACTAGCGGCCCAAGAGACCCAGTACTTC; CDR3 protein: CASSALAAQETQYF
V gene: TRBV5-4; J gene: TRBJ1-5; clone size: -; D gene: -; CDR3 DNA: TGTGCCAGCAGCTCTTTCCACTATAATCAGCCCCAGCATTTT; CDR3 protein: CASSSFHYNQPQHF
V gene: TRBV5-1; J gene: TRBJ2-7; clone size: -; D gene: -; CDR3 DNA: TGCGCCAGCAGCCATACTAGCAGACCCTACGAGCAGTACTTC; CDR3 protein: CASSHTSRPYEQYF
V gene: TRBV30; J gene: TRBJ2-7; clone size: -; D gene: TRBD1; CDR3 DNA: TGTGCCTGGAGTAGAACCGGGACAGGGGTCTACGAGCAGTACTTC; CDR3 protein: CAWSRTGTGVYEQYF
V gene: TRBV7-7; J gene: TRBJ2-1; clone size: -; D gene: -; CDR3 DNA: TGTGCCAGCAGCTTACTCGCGGCGGGTGAGCAGTTCTTC; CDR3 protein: CASSLLAAGEQFF
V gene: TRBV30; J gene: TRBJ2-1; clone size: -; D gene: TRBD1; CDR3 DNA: TGTGCCTGGAGCCCAGGGGGCCTAGGAGATGAGCAGTTCTTC; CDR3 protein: CAWSPGGLGDEQFF
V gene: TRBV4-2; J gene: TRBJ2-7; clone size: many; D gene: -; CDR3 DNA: TGTGCCAGCAGCCAAGTAGCGGGACAGGGATTTTACGAGCAGTACTTC; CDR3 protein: CASSQVAGQGFYEQYF
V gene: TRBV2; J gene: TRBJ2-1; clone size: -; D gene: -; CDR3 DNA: TGTGCCAGCAGTGAAGGCTTTGGTACTGCGTACAATGAGCAGTTCTTC; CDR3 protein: CASSEGFGTAYNEQFF
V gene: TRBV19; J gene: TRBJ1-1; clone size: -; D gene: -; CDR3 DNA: TGTGCCAGCACTTTTCAGGGATCTGGTGGCACTGAAGCTTTCTTT; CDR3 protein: CASTFQGSGGTEAFF
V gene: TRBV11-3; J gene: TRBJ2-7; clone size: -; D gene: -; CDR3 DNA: TGTGCCAGCAGCCCCGGGATCCGAAGTGAGGAGCAGTACTTC; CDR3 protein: CASSPGIRSEEQYF
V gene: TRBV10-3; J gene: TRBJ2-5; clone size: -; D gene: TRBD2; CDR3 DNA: TGTGCCACTAAGACTAGCGACCTAGAGACCCAGTACTTC; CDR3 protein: CATKTSDLETQYF
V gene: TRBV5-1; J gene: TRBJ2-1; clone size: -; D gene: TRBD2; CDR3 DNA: TGCGCCAGCAGTGTGGGACTACCCGAGCAGTTCTTC; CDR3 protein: CASSVGLPEQFF
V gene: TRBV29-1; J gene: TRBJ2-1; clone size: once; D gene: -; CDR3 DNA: TGCAGCGTTGACCCCTACTCCTACAATGAGCAGTTCTTC; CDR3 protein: CSVDPYSYNEQFF
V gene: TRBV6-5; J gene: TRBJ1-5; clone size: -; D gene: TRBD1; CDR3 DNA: TGTGCCAGCAGCAGACAGGGAGGCCAGCCCCAGCATTTT; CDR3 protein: CASSRQGGQPQHF
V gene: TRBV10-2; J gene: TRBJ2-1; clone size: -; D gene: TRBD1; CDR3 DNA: TGCGCCAGCAGTGAGAGGGACAGGGGGCTAATTGAGCAGTTCTTC; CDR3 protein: CASSERDRGLIEQFF
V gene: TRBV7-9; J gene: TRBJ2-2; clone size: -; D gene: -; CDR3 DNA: TGTGCCAGCAGCGGGGGGGGCCTGAACACCGGGGAGCTGTTTTTT; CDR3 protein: CASSGGGLNTGELFF
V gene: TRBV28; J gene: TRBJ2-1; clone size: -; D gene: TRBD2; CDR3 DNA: TGTGCCAGCAGTTCGTTCGGGACTAGCGGTTTATGGGGTAACAATGAGCAGTTCTTC; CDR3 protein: CASSSFGTSGLWGNNEQFF
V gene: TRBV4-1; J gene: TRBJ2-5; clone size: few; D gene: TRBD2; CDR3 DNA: TGCGCCAGCAGCCTGCGGGGGGAAGAGACCCAGTACTTC; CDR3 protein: CASSLRGEETQYF
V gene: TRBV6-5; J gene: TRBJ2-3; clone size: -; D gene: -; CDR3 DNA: TGTGCCAGTTTTCTCGGGGATACGCAGTATTTT; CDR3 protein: CASFLGDTQYF
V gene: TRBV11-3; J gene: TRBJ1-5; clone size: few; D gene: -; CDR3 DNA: TGTGCCAGCAGCTCCGGACTGTATAGCAATCAGCCCCAGCATTTT; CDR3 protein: CASSSGLYSNQPQHF
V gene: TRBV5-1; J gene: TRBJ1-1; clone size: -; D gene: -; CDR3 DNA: TGCGCCAGCAGCCGGGGGGAGGGAATAGGTAAGAACACTGAAGCTTTCTTT; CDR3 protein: CASSRGEGIGKNTEAFF
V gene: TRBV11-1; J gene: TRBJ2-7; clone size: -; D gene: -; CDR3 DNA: TGTGCCAGCAGCTTACTCCGGGAGAGGGACGAGCAGTACTTC; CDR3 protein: CASSLLRERDEQYF
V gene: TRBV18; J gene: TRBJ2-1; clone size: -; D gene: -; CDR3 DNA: TGTGCCAGCTCAATCGGGACTTTGGGCAATGAGCAGTTCTTC; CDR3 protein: CASSIGTLGNEQFF
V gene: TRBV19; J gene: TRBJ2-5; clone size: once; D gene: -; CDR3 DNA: TGTGCCAGTAGTAGTAACCAAGAGACCCAGTACTTC; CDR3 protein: CASSSNQETQYF
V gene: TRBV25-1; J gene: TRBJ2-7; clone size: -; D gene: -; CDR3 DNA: TGTGCCAGTCGCCAGGCGAGCTCCTACGAGCAGTACTTC; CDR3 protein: CASRQASSYEQYF
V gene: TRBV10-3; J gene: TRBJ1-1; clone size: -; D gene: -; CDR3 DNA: TGTGCCATCAGTGAGTCCTGGAACACTGAAGCTTTCTTT; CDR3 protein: CAISESWNTEAFF
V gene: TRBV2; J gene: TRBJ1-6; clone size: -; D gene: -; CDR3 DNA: TGTGCCAGTTCCCTTAGCTCCTATAATTCACCCCTCCACTTT; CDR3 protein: CASSLSSYNSPLHF
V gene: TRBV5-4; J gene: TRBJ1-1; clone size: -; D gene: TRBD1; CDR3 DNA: TGTGCCAGCAGCCCGGGACAGGGTACCGCTGAAGCTTTCTTT; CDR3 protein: CASSPGQGTAEAFF
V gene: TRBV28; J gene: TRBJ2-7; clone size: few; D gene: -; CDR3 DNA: TGTGCCAGCAGTCCCCCCGGGAACGAGCAGTACTTC; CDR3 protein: CASSPPGNEQYF
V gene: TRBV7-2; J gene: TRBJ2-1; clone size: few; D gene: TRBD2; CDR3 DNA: TGTGCCAGCAGCTTAGCGGGGGGGGTAGTAACTGAGCAGTTCTTC; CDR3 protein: CASSLAGGVVTEQFF
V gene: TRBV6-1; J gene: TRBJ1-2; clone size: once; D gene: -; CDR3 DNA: TGTGCCAGCAGTGAAGCGCAGACCACCGTCGGGGGCTACACCTTC; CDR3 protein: CASSEAQTTVGGYTF
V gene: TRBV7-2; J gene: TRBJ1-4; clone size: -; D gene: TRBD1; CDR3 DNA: TGTGCCAGCAGCTCGGGACAGATAGGGGAAAAACTGTTTTTT; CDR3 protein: CASSSGQIGEKLFF
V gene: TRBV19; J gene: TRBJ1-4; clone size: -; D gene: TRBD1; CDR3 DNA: TGTGCCAGTTCTACGACAGGGGGAAATGAAAAACTGTTTTTT; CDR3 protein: CASSTTGGNEKLFF
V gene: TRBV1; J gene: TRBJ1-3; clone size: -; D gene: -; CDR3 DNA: TGCACCAGCAGCCAAGACACGGGACAGGGTGAAGGAAACACCATATATTTT; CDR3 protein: CTSSQDTGQGEGNTIYF
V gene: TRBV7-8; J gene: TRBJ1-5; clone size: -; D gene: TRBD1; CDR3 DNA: TGTGCCAGCAGCTTAGTACAGGGGGTTAATCAGCCCCAGCATTTT; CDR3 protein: CASSLVQGVNQPQHF
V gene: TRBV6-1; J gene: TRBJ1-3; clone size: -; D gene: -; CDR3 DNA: TGTGCCACCACCCTCACAGGGAACTCTGGAAACACCATATATTTT; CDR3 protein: CATTLTGNSGNTIYF
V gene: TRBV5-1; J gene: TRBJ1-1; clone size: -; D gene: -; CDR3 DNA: TGCGCCAGCAGCCCCGTTGGTGGGAGGGGCACTGAAGCTTTCTTT; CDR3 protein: CASSPVGGRGTEAFF
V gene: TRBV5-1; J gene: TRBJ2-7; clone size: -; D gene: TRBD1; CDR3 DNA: TGCGCCAGCAGACAACCGGGACAGGGGTCTGACTACGAGCAGTACTTC; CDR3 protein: CASRQPGQGSDYEQYF
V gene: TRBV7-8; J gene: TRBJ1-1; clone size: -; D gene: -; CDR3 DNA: TGTGCCAGCAGCCCAAGGAGGGAGTCGTACACTGAAGCTTTCTTT; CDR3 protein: CASSPRRESYTEAFF